This passage covers 10 T cell receptor beta chains from one sample sequenced in a study of cytomegalovirus exposure and HLA in healthy donors. The primer mix had 60 Vbeta and 13 Jbeta primers. Repertoires were generated with immunoSEQ multiplex PCR, while TCRdb's copy carries only in-frame clones and drops some. The data show around 100,000 clones, with around 83% seen just once and 1.2% held by the top ten. The sample consisted of PBMCs. The origin of the receptors is a woman aged 18-29 years in good health and CMV-seronegative.

The chain carries TRBV5-4 and TRBJ2-3, with 13 bases matching TRBD2. The trim removed 5 bases at V and 6 bases at J, leaving 3 bases unmatched. The CDR3 length is 14 residues. Germline CDR1 and CDR2: SGHNT and YYREEE (reference sequence). The DNA for the CDR3 is TGTGCCAGCAGACTAGCGGGGGGGACTGATACGCAGTATTTT. This translates into CASRLAGGTDTQYF. Drawing the rest from reference TRBV5-4 and TRBJ2-3, the complete variable domain is ETGVTQSPTHLIKTRGQQVTLRCSSQSGHNTVSWYQQALGQGPQFIFQYYREEENGRGNFPPRFSGLQFPNYSSELNVNALELDDSALYLCASRLAGGTDTQYFGPGTRLTVL.

The V gene is TRBV4-1, the J gene TRBJ2-7, with TRBD1 identical over 12 bases. Germline-derived CDR1 and CDR2 are MGHRA and YSYEKL. This CDR3 comprises 15 residues. V lost 3 bases and J lost 4; bases outside the gene matches: 4. The CDR3: CASSQGTGGGYEQYF. The CDR3 region has the DNA TGCGCCAGCAGCCAGGGGACAGGGGGCGGGTACGAGCAGTACTTC.

This clone appeared a single time. CDR3 nucleotide sequence: TGTGCCAGCAGCTCCGTAACTCGGCAAGAGACCCAGTACTTC. It yields the protein CASSSVTRQETQYF. The V gene is TRBV7-8, the J gene TRBJ2-5; D ambiguous. The CDR3 extends over 14 amino acids. Trimming cost V 4 bases and J 2 bases, with 11 bases left between them. CDR1 is SGHVS and CDR2 is FQNEAQ in the germline V gene.

The CDR3 DNA is TGTGCCATCAGTAGGGAGGGGTCCTACAATGAGCAGTTCTTC. This sequence encodes CAISREGSYNEQFF. The chain employs TRBV10-3 and TRBJ2-1, with 7 bases identical to TRBD2. Germline V gene data show CDR1 as ENHRY and CDR2 as SYGVKD. V lost 5 bases and J lost 1; bases outside the gene matches: 2. This CDR3 comprises 14 residues.

The chain employs TRBV19 and TRBJ1-5, with D tentatively TRBD1 (5 bases). Trimming pared 6 bases from V and 0 bases from J, leaving 21 bases between. CDR1 and CDR2 (germline): LNHDA, SQIVND (reference sequence). The CDR3 is 18 amino acids. CDR3 amino acids: CASRDEGRGDHSNQPQHF. CDR3 DNA sequence: TGTGCCAGTAGAGATGAAGGGAGGGGCGACCATAGCAATCAGCCCCAGCATTTT.

The chain carries TRBV27 and TRBJ2-2; a weak D match, TRBD1 (7 bases). V was shortened by 3 bases and J by 7 bases, with 15 bases between the two germline ends. Germline V gives CDR1 MNHEY, CDR2 SMNVEV (reference sequence). This CDR3 contains 15 residues. The CDR3 DNA is TGTGCCAGCAGTTTGCCCGGGACAGCGGGCGGGGAGCTGTTTTTT. It translates to CASSLPGTAGGELFF.

The genes are TRBV5-6 and TRBJ1-2; D is unresolved. The CDR3 loop spans 12 amino acids. Germline CDR1 and CDR2: SGHDT and YYEEEE. V shed 4 bases and J shed 4 bases, with 8 bases lying between them. The CDR3 sequence is CASSRSSYGYTF. CDR3 DNA sequence: TGTGCCAGCAGCCGGAGTAGCTATGGCTACACCTTC. The complete variable domain, with remaining parts taken from reference TRBV5-6 and TRBJ1-2, reads DAGVTQSPTHLIKTRGQQVTLRCSPKSGHDTVSWYQQALGQGPQFIFQYYEEEERQRGNFPDRFSGHQFPNYSSELNVNALLLGDSALYLCASSRSSYGYTFGSGTRLTVV.

The rearrangement uses TRBV6-6 and TRBJ1-1; no firm D call. V lost 8 bases and J 0 bases, leaving 7 bases between the germline ends. This CDR3 comprises 12 residues. The V gene's germline CDR1 is MNHNY and CDR2 SVGAGI (reference sequence). In nucleotides, the CDR3 is TGTGCCAGCGGGAGATTGAACACTGAAGCTTTCTTT. It translates to CASGRLNTEAFF.

The chain couples TRBV5-1 to TRBJ2-7, with 8 bases fitting TRBD1. V lost 4 bases, J lost 2 bases, and 2 bases stayed unmatched. Germline V CDR1 and CDR2: SGHRS, YFSETQ. This CDR3 region has 13 residues. The chain's CDR3 is CASSLTGAYEQYF. The CDR3 DNA is TGCGCCAGCAGCCTGACAGGGGCCTACGAGCAGTACTTC.

As DNA, the CDR3 is TGTGCCAGCAGCTCGGACAGCCCTCATCAGCCCCAGCATTTT. Translated, it gives CASSSDSPHQPQHF. The chain is built from TRBV7-2 and TRBJ1-5; TRBD1 is a possible D gene (6 bases). Germline values: CDR1 SGHTA, CDR2 FQGNSA. This CDR3 is 14 amino acids long. V lost 4 bases, J lost 5 bases, and 12 bases lay in between.